This paragraph reports one T cell receptor (beta chain). This sample was taken from a study of blood T cell repertoires in COVID-19. Germline V CDR1 and CDR2: SEHNR, FQNEAQ (reference sequence). This CDR3 has 13 residues. The V end was cut by 0 bases, the J end by 6 bases, with 9 bases between. The table came from immunoSEQ multiplex PCR; TCRdb's copy has only in-frame clones and leaves some out. The sample shows roughly 150,000 clones, roughly nine tenths of them seen only once. The genes are TRBV7-9 and TRBJ2-7, with D possibly matching TRBD2 (5 bases). Input material: peripheral blood. The origin of this receptor is a man aged 55 to 70 with acute or convalescent COVID-19. CDR3 amino acids: CASSLAGLPEQYF. The DNA of the CDR3 is TGTGCCAGCAGCTTAGCTGGACTCCCCGAGCAGTACTTC.